This T cell receptor beta chain was identified in a study of blood T cell repertoires in COVID-19 (TCRdb year 2020). For the wider study: Samples from collaborators originated in the United States, Italy and Spain and spanned both the acute and convalescent phases of COVID-19. A freely available public database, intended as a resource for researchers studying the immune response to SARS-CoV-2, is where the repertoires were released. The prospective study material was composed of cDNA or gDNA derived from T cells, B-cell-depleted T cells, or PBMCs. Samples came from the ongoing ImmuneRACE study (first 160 participants) plus 1,254 subjects from 6 global collaborators. The dataset comprised deeply sampled blood TCRbeta repertoires from subjects exposed to, actively infected with, or recovered from COVID-19. Nearly every sample came with metadata listing a de-identified subject ID, COVID-19 status, age in years and sex. Where available, HLA class I and class II types were obtained from metadata supplied by the sample provider rather than from assay-based typing. What the work shows at the level of the full study, not this receptor alone: The amount of clinical and demographic metadata varied by source and participant and was provided uncurated.

In regard to this clone: Its antigen specificity is not known. Per-nucleotide qualities are absent, and no much larger clonotype sits a single base away. Additional DNA sequences in this sample encode the identical CDR3.

One collaborating source in Seattle enrolled patients during active infection and followed them longitudinally through the course of disease. Each collaborating institution followed its own protocols to collect whole blood in K2EDTA tubes. For TCRbeta analysis, collaborators shipped samples in one of three forms: frozen whole blood, isolated PBMCs, or DNA extracted from either of those sample types. From the cysteine up to the phenylalanine, the CDR3 has a length of 14 residues. Only the CDR3 portion is preserved as DNA: 42 bases, with reading frame beginning at the first base. Ends trimmed: V by 3 bases, J by 6 bases; bases unmatched to a gene: 4. Looking up the germline V gene yields CDR1 MGHDK and CDR2 SYGVNS. TCRbeta CDR3 regions were amplified from genomic DNA using the immunoSEQ Assay, a bias-controlled multiplex PCR. On the study's bioinformatics: The number of nucleated cells in each sample was estimated from the amplification of reference gene primers within the assay. To quantify the absolute abundance of each unique TCRbeta CDR3 rearrangement, sequence reads were collapsed and filtered. For each sample, productive Simpson clonality was calculated by taking the square root of Simpson's diversity index across productive rearrangements. TCRdb took over this immuneACCESS table, retaining in-frame rearrangements with V and J assigned. Such tables are incomplete; in checked studies, under half of the missing clones stem from an unresolved V gene, and the remainder is unexplained. That table is the source of V, J and clone size, and D and trimming were worked out from the DNA. The sample profile shows about 360,000 clones; about 86% of them were found once. Just over 7% of the sample belongs to the ten largest clones.

In this chain, TRBV25-1 is recombined with TRBJ1-2, with 10 bases aligning to TRBD1. This sequence was found in a woman aged 55-69 years with COVID-19, enrolled during active disease. Sequencing input: peripheral blood. At the DNA level, the sequence is TGTGCCAGCAGTGACCGGGACAGGGGCGATGGCTACACCTTC. Its amino acids are CASSDRDRGDGYTF.